This TCR beta chain was captured in a study of T cell responses to AZD1222 COVID-19 vaccine. Profiling relied on immunoSEQ multiplex PCR, and the TCRdb table lists in-frame clones only, not all of them. The sample includes about 180,000 clones, just under 90% seen only once; the top ten take roughly 4.3%. From germline, CDR1 is GTSNPN and CDR2 SVGIG (reference sequence). V lost 5 bases, J lost 4 bases, and 12 bases lay in between. The CDR3 sequence is 12 residues long. Sequencing used peripheral blood, obtained 28 days after the second dose of the MenACWY control vaccine. The genes are TRBV30 and TRBJ2-7, with a tentative D call TRBD2 (6 bases). This sequence was found in an adult who received the MenACWY meningococcal vaccine as a control. As DNA, the CDR3 is TGTGCCTGGCTCGGGGGAACGTACGAGCAGTACTTC. As protein: CAWLGGTYEQYF.